This entry is about one T cell receptor beta chain. Its antigen is not known. The sample originates from a study of T-cell reconstitution after alpha-beta-depleted transplantation in children. Study-level findings and limits: After transplant, high TCRbeta diversity at day 60 in some patients arose from surviving recipient T cells and thymic progenitors. Roughly two months post-transplant, alpha-beta T cells reportedly originated from several hundred graft clones that had expanded. At one year after transplant, newly produced T cells mostly accounted for T-cell counts and diversity.

Construction of the TCRbeta library involved unique molecular identifiers. From the PCR reads, TCRdb called clonotypes with MiXCR, one entry per CDR3 protein. Here the sample spans around 960,000 distinct CDR3 sequences, 25% to 35% being singletons. Germline CDR1 is ENHRY and CDR2 is SYGVKD. Trimming cost V 10 bases and J 0 bases, with 25 bases left between them. The CDR3 is made up of 17 amino acids. This material consisted of PBMCs, mostly from graft donor cells, taken 360 days after TCRalphabeta/CD19-depleted stem cell transplant. The rearrangement uses TRBV10-3 and TRBJ2-7; a weak D match, TRBD1 (5 bases). The sequence was collected from a boy younger than two who had a stem cell transplant for SCID, so the T cells may come from the graft donor. CDR3 DNA sequence: TGTGCCACCTATTGCTTGGTTAGGGGCGAAAACTCCTACGAGCAGTACTTC. Translation: CATYCLVRGENSYEQYF.